A single TCR beta chain is shown here with its context. Its antigen remains unidentified. The V gene's germline CDR1 is MNHEY and CDR2 SMNVEV (reference sequence). The CDR3 spans 14 residues. This sample is part of a study of cytomegalovirus exposure and HLA in healthy donors. Regarding the study as a whole: HLA-A and HLA-B allele assignments for most subjects were reportedly predicted accurately using TCR beta sequences.

PCR was performed using 60 Vbeta and 13 Jbeta primers. This table comes from immunoSEQ multiplex PCR, and its TCRdb copy is limited to in-frame clones, with some not included. This sample contains 45,000 to 60,000 clones. This clonotype was obtained from a female donor in good health and CMV-seronegative. This chain uses TRBV27 with TRBJ2-5, with D possibly being TRBD1 (7 bases). The J call could be wrong; TRBJ2-7 is a better fit for the DNA end. The specimen sequenced was PBMCs. DNA for the CDR3: TGTGCCAGCGGACCGCAGGGGGGAATCTACGAGCAGTACTTC. It is translated as CASGPQGGIYEQYF.